This entry features one T cell receptor (beta chain) sequence. Its target is unknown. This entry comes from a study of cytomegalovirus exposure and HLA in healthy donors. Use of 60 Vbeta and 13 Jbeta primers characterized the PCR. Only in-frame clones appear in the TCRdb table, and some are missing; sequencing was by immunoSEQ multiplex PCR. The specimen's table records around 77,000 clones. The CDR3 consists of 16 residues. Trimming stripped 3 bases from V and 0 bases from J, with 13 bases between. Germline V gene lookup returns CDR1 SGHAT and CDR2 FQNNGV. Study-wide results and limits: In an earlier analysis, in under 700 donors, most V segments appeared productive either ~90% or ~30% of the time.

V and J are TRBV11-2 and TRBJ2-3, with D tentatively TRBD1 (6 bases). Source material: PBMCs. The receptor was isolated from a middle-aged man in good health and CMV-seropositive. CDR3 sequence reads: CASSFRGRPSTDTQYF. The CDR3 DNA reads as TGTGCCAGCAGCTTCAGGGGACGACCTAGCACAGATACGCAGTATTTT.